The 12 T cell receptor beta chains below come from one sample, sequenced in a study of Ad26.COV2.S vaccination and SARS-CoV-2 variants (dated by TCRdb to about 2021). Libraries were built with the immunoSEQ multiplex PCR assay. This is the immuneACCESS table as TCRdb keeps it, with only in-frame sequences that have V and J called. A part of the clones is gone; compared with another copy, unresolved V genes explain less than half, and the rest is unexplained. For this sample the table gives 300,000 to 400,000 clones, of which just over 90% were detected only once. Around 4.2% of the sample is in the top ten clones. The time point label corresponds to: individuals recovered from natural SARS-CoV-2 infection. This material consisted of peripheral blood, taken after recovery from COVID-19. All receptors come from a human donor who had recovered from COVID-19.

This chain uses TRBV5-6 with TRBJ2-2; D gene ambiguous. CDR1 and CDR2 from the germline V gene are SGHDT and YYEEEE. Trimming took off 0 bases at V and 7 bases at J, with 10 bases between the two ends. The CDR3 contains 14 residues. CDR3 in DNA: TGTGCCAGCAGCTTGGGTGGGCACAGCGGGGAGCTGTTTTTT. Translating gives CASSLGGHSGELFF.

The CDR3 is CSVGPDRGLAFF. The CDR3, as DNA: TGCAGCGTTGGTCCAGACAGGGGGTTGGCTTTCTTT. The chain uses TRBV29-1 and TRBJ1-1; 9 bases match TRBD1. The CDR3 consists of 12 residues. V shed 4 bases and J 11 bases; nucleotides not matched to a gene: 8. In germline, CDR1 is SQVTM, CDR2 ANQGSEA.

This chain uses TRBV12-5 with TRBJ1-5, with a tentative D call TRBD1 (5 bases). Germline lookup yields CDR1 LGHNT and CDR2 FRNRAP. There are 19 residues in the CDR3. V was clipped by 4 bases and J by 1 base, with 23 bases between them. CDR3 sequence reads: CASGSRAHSGGSSNQPQHF. The CDR3 nucleotides are TGTGCTAGTGGTTCCCGAGCCCATTCTGGGGGATCCAGCAATCAGCCCCAGCATTTT.

The chain employs TRBV20-1 and TRBJ1-1, with a possible D match to TRBD1 (6 bases). Deletions cut 3 bases from V and 1 base from J, with 12 bases between. CDR1 is DFQATT, CDR2 SNEGSKA, per germline (reference sequence). The length of the CDR3 is 14 residues. The DNA of the CDR3 is TGCAGTGCTAGTTGGGGGGGCTCGAACACTGAAGCTTTCTTT. Amino acids: CSASWGGSNTEAFF.

Comments on this clone: Distinct nucleotide sequences in the sample also encode this CDR3. The chain is built from TRBV10-3 and TRBJ2-3, with 7 positions matching TRBD2. The CDR3 loop spans 13 amino acids. J was trimmed by 4 bases and V by 2 bases; bases with no gene match: 0. Germline V lookup: CDR1 ENHRY, CDR2 SYGVKD. CDR3 in DNA: TGTGCCATCAGTGAGACTAGCGCAGATACGCAGTATTTT. Amino acids: CAISETSADTQYF.

This clone was counted a single time. The chain uses TRBV5-4 and TRBJ1-2, with a weak D call TRBD1 (6 bases). The V and J ends lost 0 bases and 8 bases respectively, with 14 bases between them. The CDR3 contains 14 residues. The germline CDR1 and CDR2 sequences are SGHNT and YYREEE (reference sequence). The CDR3 DNA is TGTGCCAGCAGCTTGGACCCGGGGGCGGGCGGCTACACCTTC. Encoded protein: CASSLDPGAGGYTF.

This chain connects TRBV13 to TRBJ1-3, with a possible D match to TRBD1 (5 bases). CDR3 size: 17 residues. Germline lookup yields CDR1 PRHDT and CDR2 FYEKMQ (reference sequence). Trimming took 5 bases from V and 0 from J, leaving 17 bases between them. CDR3 in DNA: TGTGCCAGCAGCCGTGCGGCAGGGCGAAGCTCTGGAAACACCATATATTTT. Translated, it gives CASSRAAGRSSGNTIYF.

The chain couples TRBV5-1 to TRBJ2-3; D uncertain. Germline-derived CDR1 and CDR2 are SGHRS and YFSETQ. The CDR3 spans 14 residues. Trimming removed 0 bases at V and 0 bases at J, with 5 bases between. CDR3 nucleotide sequence: TGCGCCAGCAGCTTGGAAGGGAGCACAGATACGCAGTATTTT. Translated: CASSLEGSTDTQYF.

V is TRBV6-2 or TRBV6-3 and J is TRBJ2-1; 8 bases fit TRBD1. This CDR3 has 13 amino acids. With V trimmed by 6 bases and J by 10 bases, 8 bases remained unmatched. Germline CDR1 and CDR2: MNHEY and SVGEGT. The CDR3 sequence is CASSRPTGAEQFF. Here the CDR3 DNA reads TGTGCCAGCAGCCGCCCGACAGGGGCCGAGCAGTTCTTC.

The V call is TRBV6-5, the J call TRBJ2-7; D might be TRBD2 (7 bases). Germline-derived CDR1 and CDR2 are MNHEY and SVGAGI. This CDR3 is 12 amino acids long. Trimming took 2 bases from V and 7 from J, leaving 9 bases between them. The CDR3 reads CASSYRGGEQYF. DNA for the CDR3: TGTGCCAGCAGTTACAGGGGGGGTGAGCAGTACTTC.

The chain combines TRBV4-3 with TRBJ1-1, with D uncertain. Deletions cut 0 bases from V and 1 base from J, with 3 bases between. The CDR3 extends over 13 amino acids. The germline CDR1 and CDR2 sequences are LGHNA and YSLEER. The CDR3, as DNA: TGCGCCAGCAGCCAAGATCCGAACACTGAAGCTTTCTTT. Residues: CASSQDPNTEAFF.

This sequence joins TRBV9 and TRBJ2-7; tentative D call: TRBD1 (6 bases). Trimming cost V 4 bases and J 3 bases, with 44 bases left between them. CDR1 is SGDLS and CDR2 is YYNGEE in the germline V gene. The CDR3 has 24 residues. This CDR3 is CASSSPGVMEISRSQGNSIYEQYF. CDR3 bases: TGTGCCAGCAGCTCCCCAGGGGTGATGGAAATTAGTCGGTCCCAAGGTAACTCCATCTACGAGCAGTACTTC.